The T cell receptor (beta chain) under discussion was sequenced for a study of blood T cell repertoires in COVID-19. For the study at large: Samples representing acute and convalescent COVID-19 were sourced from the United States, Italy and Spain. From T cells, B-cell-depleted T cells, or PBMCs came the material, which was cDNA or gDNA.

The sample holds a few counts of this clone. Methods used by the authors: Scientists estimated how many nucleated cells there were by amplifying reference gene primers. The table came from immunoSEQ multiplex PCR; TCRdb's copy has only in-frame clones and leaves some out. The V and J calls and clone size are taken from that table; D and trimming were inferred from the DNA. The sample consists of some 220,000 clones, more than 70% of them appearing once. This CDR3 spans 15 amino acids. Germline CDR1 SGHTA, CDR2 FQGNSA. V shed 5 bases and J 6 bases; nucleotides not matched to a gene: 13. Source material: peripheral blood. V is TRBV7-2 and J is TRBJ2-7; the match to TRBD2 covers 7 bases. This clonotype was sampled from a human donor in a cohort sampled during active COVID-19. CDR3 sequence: CASSPRLAGAVEQYF. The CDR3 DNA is TGTGCCAGCAGCCCTCGCCTGGCGGGAGCAGTCGAGCAGTACTTC. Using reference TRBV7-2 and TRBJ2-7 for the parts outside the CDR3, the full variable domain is GAGVSQSPSNKVTEKGKDVELRCDPISGHTALYWYRQSLGQGLEFLIYFQGNSAPDKSGLPSDRFSAERTGGSVSTLTIQRTQQEDSAVYLCASSPRLAGAVEQYFGPGTRLTVT.